A single sample is the source of the 21 T cell receptor beta chains below, sequenced in a study of identical twins. TCRdb used MiXCR to reprocess the 5' RACE reads, holding one entry per CDR3 protein. In the table there are some 560,000 distinct CDR3 sequences, approximately 10% of which are singletons. These same data were also listed under a study on yellow fever vaccine responses in identical twins.

The sample comprised PBMCs. The receptors were sampled from a woman under 30 in good health.

This clonotype was seen only a few times. This may stem from a read error, because a much larger clone lies one nucleotide away. V and J are TRBV6-5 and TRBJ1-1; D is uncertain. V shed 4 bases and J shed 1 base, with 7 bases lying between them. From germline, CDR1 is MNHEY and CDR2 SVGAGI. The CDR3 is 13 amino acids. As DNA, the CDR3 is TGTGCCAGCAGTTTAAAGTGGAACACTGAAGCTTTCTTT. Translated: CASSLKWNTEAFF.

Comments on this clonotype: At one end, the junction sequence differs from germline, possibly due to a read error. This sequence joins TRBV12-3 or TRBV12-4 and TRBJ2-2, with 7 bases matching TRBD1. The CDR3 runs 18 residues. The CDR3 region has the DNA TGTGCCTGCAGCAAGAGACAGGGAAACTACGCGAACACCGGGGAGCTGTTTTTT. Translating gives CACSKRQGNYANTGELFF.

This clonotype came up a few times. This rearrangement joins TRBV12-3 or TRBV12-4 to TRBJ2-7, with 8 bases fitting TRBD2. The CDR3 totals 15 residues. V lost 5 bases to trimming and J lost 0 bases; unmatched junction nucleotides: 6. CDR3 bases: TGTGCCAGCAGTCCCCTAGCGGGTCTCTCCTACGAGCAGTACTTC. Protein product: CASSPLAGLSYEQYF.

The sample holds many counts of this clonotype. This chain links TRBV29-1 with TRBJ2-3, with TRBD1 matching over 8 bases. Germline V gene data show CDR1 as SQVTM and CDR2 as ANQGSEA. The V segment lost 6 bases and the J segment 0 bases; nucleotides outside the gene matches: 8. The CDR3 is 15 residues long. The CDR3 is CSVVTGQGSTDTQYF. The CDR3 DNA reads TGCAGCGTCGTGACCGGACAGGGCAGCACAGATACGCAGTATTTT.

In its sample, this clonotype was seen many times. The V and J genes are TRBV6-1 and TRBJ2-3; D tentatively reads TRBD1 or TRBD2 (6 bases each). This CDR3 is built from 15 residues. The germline gives CDR1 MNHNS, CDR2 SASEGT. V lost 6 bases to trimming and J lost 3 bases, with 16 bases between them. The CDR3 DNA reads as TGTGCCAGCAGCCGAGGGGGGAAGTCGACAGATACGCAGTATTTT. It codes for CASSRGGKSTDTQYF.

The rearrangement links TRBV7-2 to TRBJ2-7; D remains ambiguous. CDR1 is SGHTA and CDR2 is FQGNSA in the germline V gene. V was trimmed by 1 base and J by 1 base, leaving 11 bases between them. The CDR3 is 15 amino acids. The CDR3 sequence: CASSLGSEPSYEQYF. The CDR3 coding sequence is TGTGCCAGCAGCTTAGGATCCGAACCTTCCTACGAGCAGTACTTC.

This clonotype has more than one count but fewer than ten. This chain uses TRBV5-6 with TRBJ1-6; perhaps TRBD1 as D (5 bases). The CDR3 runs 15 residues. CDR1 and CDR2 from the germline V gene are SGHDT and YYEEEE. Trimming took off 0 bases at V and 5 bases at J, with 9 bases between the two ends. The CDR3 sequence: CASSLVGTDNSPLHF. CDR3 bases: TGTGCCAGCAGCTTGGTCGGGACGGATAATTCACCCCTCCACTTT.

This clonotype was counted at least ten times. V usage is TRBV29-1 and J usage is TRBJ1-2; D is ambiguous. The V end lost 5 bases, the J end lost 3 bases, and 13 bases lay between the germline ends. This CDR3 has 13 residues. CDR1 and CDR2 from the germline V gene are SQVTM and ANQGSEA. The CDR3 coding sequence is TGCAGCGTTAGACCCATGGACCACTATGGCTACACCTTC. Encoded protein: CSVRPMDHYGYTF.

This clonotype has just a few counts. The V and J genes are TRBV5-1 and TRBJ2-7; possibly TRBD1 for D (5 bases). Trimming left V 3 bases short and J 3 bases short, with 16 bases between. Per the germline V gene, CDR1 is SGHRS and CDR2 is YFSETQ. CDR3 length equals 15 residues. DNA of the CDR3: TGCGCCAGCAGCTCCCAGGGTCCAGACTTCTACGAGCAGTACTTC. This sequence encodes CASSSQGPDFYEQYF. Full variable domain (missing parts from reference TRBV5-1 and TRBJ2-7): KAGVTQTPRYLIKTRGQQVTLSCSPISGHRSVSWYQQTPGQGLQFLFEYFSETQRNKGNFPGRFSGRQFSNSRSEMNVSTLELGDSALYLCASSSQGPDFYEQYFGPGTRLTVT.

V and J are TRBV25-1 and TRBJ1-6; D may be TRBD1 (6 bases). The germline gives CDR1 MGHDK, CDR2 SYGVNS. Deletions cut 5 bases from V and 7 bases from J, with 12 bases between. CDR3 size: 14 residues. The CDR3 protein is CASSRPGENSPLHF. In nucleotides, the CDR3 is TGTGCCAGCAGTCGGCCAGGGGAAAATTCACCCCTCCACTTT.

V and J are TRBV18 and TRBJ2-7; 8 bases line up with TRBD1. Losses at the gene ends were 3 bases for V and 4 bases for J; bases not matched to a gene: 5. The CDR3 runs 14 residues. Germline loops: CDR1 KGHSH, CDR2 LQKENI. In DNA, the CDR3 is TGTGCCAGCTCACCTATACAGGGGGAATACGAGCAGTACTTC. Translation: CASSPIQGEYEQYF. The full variable domain, rest sourced from reference TRBV18 and TRBJ2-7, is NAGVMQNPRHLVRRRGQEARLRCSPMKGHSHVYWYRQLPEEGLKFMVYLQKENIIDESGMPKERFSAEFPKEGPSILRIQQVVRGDSAAYFCASSPIQGEYEQYFGPGTRLTVT.

This clonotype has ten or more counts. The CDR3 sequence: CSAQRGATNEKLFF. CDR3 nucleotides: TGCAGCGCCCAAAGGGGGGCAACTAATGAAAAACTGTTTTTT. V gene TRBV29-1 combines with J gene TRBJ1-4, with TRBD1 as a possible D gene (6 bases). The CDR3 has 14 amino acids. With 7 bases removed from V and 0 bases from J, the gap between germline ends came to 12 bases. Germline V lookup: CDR1 SQVTM, CDR2 ANQGSEA. The whole variable domain, remainder taken from reference TRBV29-1 and TRBJ1-4, is SAVISQKPSRDICQRGTSLTIQCQVDSQVTMMFWYRQQPGQSLTLIATANQGSEATYESGFVIDKFPISRPNLTFSTLTVSNMSPEDSSIYLCSAQRGATNEKLFFGSGTQLSVL.

This clonotype came up a few times. This chain joins TRBV11-2 and TRBJ2-6, with 7 bases that match TRBD1. There are 15 residues in the CDR3. V trimming: 5 bases; J trimming: 3 bases; junction bases outside the gene matches: 4. CDR1 is SGHAT, CDR2 FQNNGV, per germline. The CDR3 region is CASSPDRVGANVLTF. CDR3 sequence (DNA): TGTGCCAGCAGCCCAGACAGGGTTGGGGCCAACGTCCTGACTTTC.

This chain links TRBV4-1 with TRBJ2-2; D is perhaps TRBD1 (6 bases). Per germline, CDR1 MGHRA and CDR2 YSYEKL. V was shortened by 3 bases and J by 6 bases, with 11 bases between the two germline ends. The CDR3 has 14 residues. CDR3 protein: CASSHGRGAGELFF. CDR3 coding DNA: TGCGCCAGCAGCCATGGCAGGGGCGCCGGGGAGCTGTTTTTT.

This clonotype appeared a few times. The chain is built from TRBV19 and TRBJ2-7, with D perhaps matching TRBD1 (6 bases). Germline values: CDR1 LNHDA, CDR2 SQIVND (reference sequence). The CDR3 runs to 12 residues. Trimming shortened V by 5 bases and J by 7 bases, and 12 bases separated the two germline ends. CDR3 sequence (DNA): TGTGCCAGTAGTCTAAGGACAGATGAGCAGTACTTC. It yields the protein CASSLRTDEQYF. The full variable domain, completed using reference TRBV19 and TRBJ2-7, is DGGITQSPKYLFRKEGQNVTLSCEQNLNHDAMYWYRQDPGQGLRLIYYSQIVNDFQKGDIAEGYSVSREKKESFPLTVTSAQKNPTAFYLCASSLRTDEQYFGPGTRLTVT.

This clonotype has only a few counts. This rearrangement joins TRBV13 to TRBJ2-3, with D possibly TRBD1 on 6 matching bases. This CDR3 has 16 residues. With 8 bases removed from V and 6 bases from J, the gap between germline ends came to 24 bases. Germline loops: CDR1 PRHDT, CDR2 FYEKMQ (reference sequence). Here the CDR3 DNA reads TGTGCCAGCCCGCAGAGGGGGTTTAAAAGCCCCGATACGCAGTATTTT. Translating gives CASPQRGFKSPDTQYF.

The V and J genes are TRBV7-9 and TRBJ2-7; TRBD1 aligns across 10 bases. CDR1 and CDR2 from the germline V gene are SEHNR and FQNEAQ (reference sequence). This CDR3 contains 15 residues. V dropped 5 bases and J dropped 2; count of bases not matched to a gene: 6. CDR3 protein: CASSPWTGGTYEQYF. The DNA for the CDR3 is TGTGCCAGCAGCCCATGGACAGGGGGTACCTACGAGCAGTACTTC.

This clonotype has just a few counts. This chain connects TRBV3-1 to TRBJ2-7, with D perhaps TRBD2 (6 bases). The CDR3 length is 15 residues. V dropped 3 bases and J dropped 2 bases, with 14 bases sitting between them. CDR1 and CDR2 (germline): LGHDT, YNNKEL (reference sequence). Written as DNA, the CDR3 is TGTGCCAGCAGCCAGAGAGGGACTGCAGCCTACGAGCAGTACTTC. Translation gives CASSQRGTAAYEQYF.

The chain links TRBV20-1 to TRBJ2-3, with D perhaps matching TRBD1 (6 bases). In germline, CDR1 is DFQATT, CDR2 SNEGSKA (reference sequence). V was cut by 6 bases and J by 0 bases, with 19 bases left in between. CDR3 size: 16 residues. The CDR3 spells CSANPASDSSTDTQYF. CDR3 bases: TGCAGTGCAAACCCGGCCTCGGACAGCAGCACAGATACGCAGTATTTT.

This clonotype appeared a few times. The chain couples TRBV5-1 to TRBJ2-7; D tentatively reads TRBD1 or TRBD2 (5 bases each). Per the germline V gene, CDR1 is SGHRS and CDR2 is YFSETQ. CDR3 length: 14 amino acids. The germline V and J ends were trimmed by 0 bases and 2 bases, with 9 bases remaining between them. The CDR3 here is CASSLGPGPYEQYF. DNA of the CDR3: TGCGCCAGCAGCTTGGGGCCGGGACCCTACGAGCAGTACTTC.

This clonotype was seen more than once but under ten times. This rearrangement joins TRBV10-3 to TRBJ1-2; TRBD1 agrees at 8 bases. V lost 8 bases to trimming and J lost 8 bases; unmatched junction nucleotides: 10. CDR3 size: 13 residues. Germline V gene sequence: CDR1 ENHRY, CDR2 SYGVKD. The chain's CDR3 is CAIPMTGAEGYTF. The CDR3 DNA reads TGTGCCATCCCTATGACAGGGGCGGAAGGCTACACCTTC.